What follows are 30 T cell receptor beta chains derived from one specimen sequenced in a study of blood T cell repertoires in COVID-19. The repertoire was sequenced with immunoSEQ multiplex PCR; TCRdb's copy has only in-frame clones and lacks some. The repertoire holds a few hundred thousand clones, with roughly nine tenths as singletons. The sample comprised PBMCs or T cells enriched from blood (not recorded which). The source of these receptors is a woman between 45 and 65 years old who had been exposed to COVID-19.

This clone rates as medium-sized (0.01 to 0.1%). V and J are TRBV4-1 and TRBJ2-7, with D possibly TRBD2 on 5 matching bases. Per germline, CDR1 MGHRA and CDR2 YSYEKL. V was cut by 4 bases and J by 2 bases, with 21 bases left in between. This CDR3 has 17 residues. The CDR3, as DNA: TGCGCCAGCAGCCCAGAACCCCAGGACTTAAAGGCCTACGAGCAGTACTTC. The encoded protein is CASSPEPQDLKAYEQYF.

Written as DNA, the CDR3 is TGTGCCAGCAGCCAAGAACAGGGCGAGAATGGCTACACCTTC. Encoded protein: CASSQEQGENGYTF. This chain uses TRBV4-2 with TRBJ1-2; D might be TRBD1 (6 bases). CDR1 is LGHNA and CDR2 is YNFKEQ in the germline V gene. V lost 0 bases and J lost 6, with 11 bases in between. The CDR3 runs 14 residues.

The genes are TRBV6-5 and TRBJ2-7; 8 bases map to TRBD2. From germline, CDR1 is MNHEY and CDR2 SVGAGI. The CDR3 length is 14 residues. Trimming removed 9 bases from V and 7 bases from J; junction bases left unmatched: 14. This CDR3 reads CASARGGLSGEQYF. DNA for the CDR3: TGTGCCAGTGCACGGGGGGGCCTGTCGGGTGAGCAGTACTTC.

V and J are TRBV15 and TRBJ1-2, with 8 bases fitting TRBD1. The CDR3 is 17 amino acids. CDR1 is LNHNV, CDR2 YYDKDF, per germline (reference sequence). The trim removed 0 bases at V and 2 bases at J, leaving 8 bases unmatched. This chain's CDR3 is CATSRDGLDRENYGYTF. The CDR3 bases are TGTGCCACCAGCAGAGATGGACTGGACAGGGAAAACTATGGCTACACCTTC.

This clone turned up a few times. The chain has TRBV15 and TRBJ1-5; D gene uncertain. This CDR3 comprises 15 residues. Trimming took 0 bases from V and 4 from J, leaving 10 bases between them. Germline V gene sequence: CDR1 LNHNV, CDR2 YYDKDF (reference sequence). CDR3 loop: CATSRDRAGNQPQHF. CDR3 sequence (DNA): TGTGCCACCAGCAGAGATAGGGCGGGAAATCAGCCCCAGCATTTT.

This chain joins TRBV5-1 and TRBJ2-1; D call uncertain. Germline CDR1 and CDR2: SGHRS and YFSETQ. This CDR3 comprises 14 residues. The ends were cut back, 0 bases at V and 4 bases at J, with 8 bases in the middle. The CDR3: CASSLVALYNEQFF. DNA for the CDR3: TGCGCCAGCAGCTTGGTGGCACTATACAATGAGCAGTTCTTC.

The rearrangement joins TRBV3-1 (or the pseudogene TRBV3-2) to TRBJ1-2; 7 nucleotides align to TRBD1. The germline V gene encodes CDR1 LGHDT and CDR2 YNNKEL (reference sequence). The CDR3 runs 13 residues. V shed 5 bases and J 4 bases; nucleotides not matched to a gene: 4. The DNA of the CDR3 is TGTGCCAGCAGCGGACAGGTACCCTATGGCTACACCTTC. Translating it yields CASSGQVPYGYTF.

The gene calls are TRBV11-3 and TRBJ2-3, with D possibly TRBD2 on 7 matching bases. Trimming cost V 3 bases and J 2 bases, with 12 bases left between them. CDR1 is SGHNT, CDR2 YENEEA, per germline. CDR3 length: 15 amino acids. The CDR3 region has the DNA TGTGCCAGCAGCTTGGGGGGGCGGAACACAGATACGCAGTATTTT. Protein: CASSLGGRNTDTQYF.

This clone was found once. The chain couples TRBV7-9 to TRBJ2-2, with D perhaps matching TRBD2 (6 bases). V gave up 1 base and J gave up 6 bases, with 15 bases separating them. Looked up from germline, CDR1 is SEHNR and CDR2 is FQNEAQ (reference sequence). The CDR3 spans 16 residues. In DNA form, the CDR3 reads TGTGCCAGCAGCTTAGAGGCAGGAGGGAAGGCCGGGGAGCTGTTTTTT. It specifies CASSLEAGGKAGELFF.

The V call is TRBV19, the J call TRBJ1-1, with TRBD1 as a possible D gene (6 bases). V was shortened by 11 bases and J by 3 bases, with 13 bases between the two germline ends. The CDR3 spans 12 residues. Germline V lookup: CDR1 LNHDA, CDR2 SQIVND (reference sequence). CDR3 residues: CASNRDYTEAFF. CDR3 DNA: TGTGCCTCAAACAGGGATTACACTGAAGCTTTCTTT.

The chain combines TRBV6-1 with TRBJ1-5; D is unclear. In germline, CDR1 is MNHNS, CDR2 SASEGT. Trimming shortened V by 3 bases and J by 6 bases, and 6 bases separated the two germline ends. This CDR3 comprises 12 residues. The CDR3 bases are TGTGCCAGCAGTGACGCGGGTCAGCCCCAGCATTTT. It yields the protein CASSDAGQPQHF.

DNA for the CDR3: TGTGCCAGCAGCGTCTGGGACTTAACCACAGATACGCAGTATTTT. This encodes CASSVWDLTTDTQYF. The V call is TRBV9, the J call TRBJ2-3, with a possible D match to TRBD2 (6 bases). Germline V CDR1 and CDR2: SGDLS, YYNGEE. The CDR3 is 15 residues long. V shed 2 bases and J shed 2 bases, with 12 bases lying between them.

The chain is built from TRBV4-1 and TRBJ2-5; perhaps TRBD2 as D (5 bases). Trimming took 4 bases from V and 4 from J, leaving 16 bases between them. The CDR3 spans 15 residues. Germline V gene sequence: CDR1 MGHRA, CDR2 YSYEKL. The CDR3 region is CASSRGQDFPETQYF. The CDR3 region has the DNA TGCGCCAGCAGCCGGGGTCAGGACTTTCCAGAGACCCAGTACTTC.

The CDR3 is CASSRGGNSNQPQHF. The CDR3 DNA reads as TGTGCCAGCAGTCGCGGGGGGAATTCCAATCAGCCCCAGCATTTT. The rearrangement joins TRBV7-9 to TRBJ1-5, with D perhaps matching TRBD1 (5 bases). Germline CDR1 reads SEHNR; CDR2 reads FQNEAQ (reference sequence). Trimming shortened V by 6 bases and J by 3 bases, and 15 bases separated the two germline ends. CDR3 length equals 15 residues.

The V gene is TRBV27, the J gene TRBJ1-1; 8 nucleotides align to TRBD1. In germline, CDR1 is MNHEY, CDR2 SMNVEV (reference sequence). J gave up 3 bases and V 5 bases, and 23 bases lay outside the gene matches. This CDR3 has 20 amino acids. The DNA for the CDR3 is TGTGCCAGCAGTCCCAAACCTACGGGGACAGGTTTATTTCGGTACACTGAAGCTTTCTTT. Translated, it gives CASSPKPTGTGLFRYTEAFF.

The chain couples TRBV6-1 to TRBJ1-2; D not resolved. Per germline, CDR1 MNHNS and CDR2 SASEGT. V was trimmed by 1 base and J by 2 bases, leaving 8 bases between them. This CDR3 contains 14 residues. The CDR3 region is CASSEEWRNYGYTF. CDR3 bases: TGTGCCAGCAGTGAAGAGTGGAGAAACTATGGCTACACCTTC.

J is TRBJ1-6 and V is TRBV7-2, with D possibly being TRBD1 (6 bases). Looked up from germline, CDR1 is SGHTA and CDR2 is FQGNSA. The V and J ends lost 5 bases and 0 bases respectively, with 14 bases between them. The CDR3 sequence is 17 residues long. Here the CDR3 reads CASSLGGHSSYNSPLHF. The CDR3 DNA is TGTGCCAGCAGCCTGGGGGGGCACAGCTCCTATAATTCACCCCTCCACTTT.

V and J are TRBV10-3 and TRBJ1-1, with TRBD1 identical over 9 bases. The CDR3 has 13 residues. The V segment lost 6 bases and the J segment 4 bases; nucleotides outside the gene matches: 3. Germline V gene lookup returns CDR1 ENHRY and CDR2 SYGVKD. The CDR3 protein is CAIRTDRGTEAFF. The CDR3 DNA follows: TGTGCCATCAGAACGGACAGGGGCACTGAAGCTTTCTTT.

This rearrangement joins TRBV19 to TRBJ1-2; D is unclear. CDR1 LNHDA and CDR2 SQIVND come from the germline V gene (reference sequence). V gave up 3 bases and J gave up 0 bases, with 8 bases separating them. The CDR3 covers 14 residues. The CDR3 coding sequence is TGTGCCAGTAGTATCGGGGTTGCTAACTATGGCTACACCTTC. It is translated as CASSIGVANYGYTF. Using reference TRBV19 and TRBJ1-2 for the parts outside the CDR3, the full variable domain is DGGITQSPKYLFRKEGQNVTLSCEQNLNHDAMYWYRQDPGQGLRLIYYSQIVNDFQKGDIAEGYSVSREKKESFPLTVTSAQKNPTAFYLCASSIGVANYGYTFGSGTRLTVV.

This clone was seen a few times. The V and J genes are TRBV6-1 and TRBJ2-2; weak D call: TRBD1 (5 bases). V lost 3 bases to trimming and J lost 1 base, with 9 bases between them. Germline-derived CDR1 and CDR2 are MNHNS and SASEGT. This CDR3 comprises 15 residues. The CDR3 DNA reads TGTGCCAGCAGTGAGAGGACACAGAACACCGGGGAGCTGTTTTTT. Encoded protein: CASSERTQNTGELFF.

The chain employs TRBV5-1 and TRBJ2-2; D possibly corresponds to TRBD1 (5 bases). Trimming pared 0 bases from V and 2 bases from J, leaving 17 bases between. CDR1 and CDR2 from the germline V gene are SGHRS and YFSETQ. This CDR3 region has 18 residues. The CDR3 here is CASSLGVRTHINTGELFF. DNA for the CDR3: TGCGCCAGCAGCTTGGGTGTCAGGACACACATTAACACCGGGGAGCTGTTTTTT.

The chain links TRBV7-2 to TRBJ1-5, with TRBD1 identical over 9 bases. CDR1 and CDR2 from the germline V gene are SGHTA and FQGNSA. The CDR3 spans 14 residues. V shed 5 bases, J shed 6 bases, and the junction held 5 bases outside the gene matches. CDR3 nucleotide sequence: TGTGCCAGCAGCCTGACAGGGGGAGGTCAGCCCCAGCATTTT. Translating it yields CASSLTGGGQPQHF.

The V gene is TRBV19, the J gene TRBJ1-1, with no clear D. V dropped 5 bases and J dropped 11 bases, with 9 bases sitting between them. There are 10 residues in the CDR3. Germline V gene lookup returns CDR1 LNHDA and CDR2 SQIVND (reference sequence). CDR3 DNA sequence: TGTGCCAGTAGTGGGAGGACCGCTTTCTTT. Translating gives CASSGRTAFF.

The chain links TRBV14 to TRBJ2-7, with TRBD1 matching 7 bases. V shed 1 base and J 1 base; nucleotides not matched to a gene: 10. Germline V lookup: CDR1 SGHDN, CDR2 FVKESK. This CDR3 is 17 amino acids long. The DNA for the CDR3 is TGTGCCAGCAGCCAAGCTCTTTACCGGGACAGTTCCTACGAGCAGTACTTC. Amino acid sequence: CASSQALYRDSSYEQYF.

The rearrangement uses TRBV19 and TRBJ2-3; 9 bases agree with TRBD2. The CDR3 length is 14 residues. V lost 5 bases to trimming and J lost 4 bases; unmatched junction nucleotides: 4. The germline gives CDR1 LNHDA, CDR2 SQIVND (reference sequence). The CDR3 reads CASSLRTSADTQYF. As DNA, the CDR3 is TGTGCCAGTAGTCTTAGGACTAGCGCAGATACGCAGTATTTT.

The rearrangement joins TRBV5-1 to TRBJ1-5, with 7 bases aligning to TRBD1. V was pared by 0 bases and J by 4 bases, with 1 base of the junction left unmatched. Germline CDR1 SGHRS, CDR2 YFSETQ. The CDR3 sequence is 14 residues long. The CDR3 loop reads CASSLGGQNQPQHF. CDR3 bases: TGCGCCAGCAGCTTGGGGGGACAGAATCAGCCCCAGCATTTT.

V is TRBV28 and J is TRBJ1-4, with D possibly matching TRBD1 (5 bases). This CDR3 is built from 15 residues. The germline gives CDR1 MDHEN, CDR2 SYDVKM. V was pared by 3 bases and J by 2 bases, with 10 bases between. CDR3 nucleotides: TGTGCCAGCAGTTTTATGGGGCCGACTAATGAAAAACTGTTTTTT. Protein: CASSFMGPTNEKLFF.

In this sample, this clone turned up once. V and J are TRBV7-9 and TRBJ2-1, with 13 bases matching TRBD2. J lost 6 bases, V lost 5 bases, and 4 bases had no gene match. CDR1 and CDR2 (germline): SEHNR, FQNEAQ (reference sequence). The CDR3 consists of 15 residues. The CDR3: CASSILAGGRNEQFF. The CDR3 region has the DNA TGTGCCAGCAGCATACTAGCGGGGGGGCGCAATGAGCAGTTCTTC.

The CDR3 spells CASSYRGTATDTQYF. The CDR3 DNA reads as TGTGCCAGCAGTTACCGAGGGACAGCTACAGATACGCAGTATTTT. The chain recombines TRBV6-2 or TRBV6-3 with TRBJ2-3; 7 nucleotides match TRBD1. There are 15 residues in the CDR3. Unmatched junction bases numbered 5, after V lost 2 bases and J lost 3 bases. Germline values: CDR1 MNHEY, CDR2 SVGEGT.

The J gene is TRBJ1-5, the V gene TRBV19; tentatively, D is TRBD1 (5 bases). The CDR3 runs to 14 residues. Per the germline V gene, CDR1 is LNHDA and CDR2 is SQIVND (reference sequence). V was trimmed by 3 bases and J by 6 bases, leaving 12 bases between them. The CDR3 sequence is CASSIDRGGQPQHF. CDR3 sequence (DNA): TGTGCCAGTAGTATTGATCGGGGGGGTCAGCCCCAGCATTTT.